This TCR beta chain was documented in a study of blood T cell repertoires in COVID-19. Study information: Samples came from the United States, Italy and Spain, spanning acute and convalescent COVID-19. From T cells, B-cell-depleted T cells, or PBMCs came the material, which was cDNA or gDNA.

As processed by the authors: Counts of nucleated cells, estimated from reference gene primer amplification, were obtained. The assay was immunoSEQ multiplex PCR, and TCRdb's table has in-frame clones only and misses some. D and trimming come from the DNA, and the V and J calls and clone size come from that table. The repertoire includes approximately 140,000 clones, about four fifths of them detected once, and approximately 16% sits in the top ten. Germline V gives CDR1 SGHRS, CDR2 YFSETQ. This CDR3 comprises 13 residues. V lost 4 bases and J 0 bases, leaving 5 bases between the germline ends. The specimen was peripheral blood. V and J are TRBV5-1 and TRBJ1-5; D not certain. The sequence was collected from a human donor with acute or convalescent COVID-19. The donor label of this sample is uncertain. For the CDR3, the DNA is TGCGCCAGCAGCCCAGATAGCAATCAGCCCCAGCATTTT. This codes for CASSPDSNQPQHF.